This TCR beta chain is from a study of OX40 agonist ivuxolimab in advanced cancers. Only in-frame clones appear in the TCRdb table, and some are missing; sequencing was by immunoSEQ multiplex PCR. The sample lists fewer than 85,000 clones, 89% occurring once. A few counts support this clone. Per the germline V gene, CDR1 is LNHDA and CDR2 is SQIVND (reference sequence). The CDR3 is made up of 15 amino acids. Trimming left V 4 bases short and J 6 bases short, with 13 bases between. This material consisted of CD4+ or CD8+ T cells sorted from blood, taken in a trial of the OX40 agonist ivuxolimab. The chain is built from TRBV19 and TRBJ1-6; D gene uncertain. The clonotype originates from an adult with an advanced solid tumor such as melanoma, head and neck, liver or kidney cancer. CDR3 sequence (DNA): TGTGCCAGTAGTAAACGGACGGAGCTTAATTCACCCCTCCACTTT. The encoded protein is CASSKRTELNSPLHF.